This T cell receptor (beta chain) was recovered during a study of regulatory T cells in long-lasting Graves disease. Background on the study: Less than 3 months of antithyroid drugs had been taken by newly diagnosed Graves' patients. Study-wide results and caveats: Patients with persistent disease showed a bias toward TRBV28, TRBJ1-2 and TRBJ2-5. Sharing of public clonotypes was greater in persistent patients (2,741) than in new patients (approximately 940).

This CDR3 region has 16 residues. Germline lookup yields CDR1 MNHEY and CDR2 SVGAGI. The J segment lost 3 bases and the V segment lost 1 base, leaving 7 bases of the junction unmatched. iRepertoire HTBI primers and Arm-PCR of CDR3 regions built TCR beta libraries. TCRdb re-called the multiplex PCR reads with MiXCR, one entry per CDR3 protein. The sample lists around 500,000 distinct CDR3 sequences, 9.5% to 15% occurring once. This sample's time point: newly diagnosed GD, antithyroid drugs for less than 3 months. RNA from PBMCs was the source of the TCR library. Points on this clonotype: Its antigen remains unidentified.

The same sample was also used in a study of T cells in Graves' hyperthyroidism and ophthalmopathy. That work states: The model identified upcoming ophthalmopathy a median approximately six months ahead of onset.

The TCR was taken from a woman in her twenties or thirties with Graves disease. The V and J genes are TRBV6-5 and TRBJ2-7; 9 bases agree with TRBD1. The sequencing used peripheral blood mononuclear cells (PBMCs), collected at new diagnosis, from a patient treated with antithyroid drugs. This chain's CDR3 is CASSYLTGTGHYEQYF. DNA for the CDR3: TGTGCCAGCAGTTACTTAACCGGGACAGGGCACTACGAGCAGTACTTC.